This TCR beta chain was observed in a study of cytotoxic CD8 clonotypes in ibrutinib-treated CLL. Sequencing was performed with immunoSEQ multiplex PCR; in TCRdb, only in-frame clones are kept and a portion is missing. The data show roughly 200,000 clones, around 72% seen once. Study-wide results and caveats: Increased clonality at ibrutinib response gave way to a return toward baseline at progression.

Points on this clone: Its specificity is not known.

The material sequenced was PBMCs, taken after 24 months of ibrutinib treatment. The origin of this receptor is a human donor with chronic lymphocytic leukemia.

In nucleotides, the CDR3 is TGCGCCAGCAGCCAAGGTTGGGTACTAGCGGGCCGGAGCTCCTACGAGCAGTACTTC. Amino acid sequence: CASSQGWVLAGRSSYEQYF. The rearrangement links TRBV4-1 to TRBJ2-7; 9 bases match TRBD2. Trimming cost V 1 base and J 0 bases; bases outside gene matches: 13. There are 19 residues in the CDR3. From germline, CDR1 is MGHRA and CDR2 YSYEKL.